This T cell receptor beta chain was retrieved from a study of T cell responses to AZD1222 COVID-19 vaccine. Study results and limitations: Close to half of all spike-specific TCRs reportedly target regions of the variants that are unmutated. Repertoire sampling happened only post peak T cell response. Donors were mostly white British, more females; clonal diversity possibly underestimated.

The CDR3 covers 13 residues. Germline loops: CDR1 KGHDR, CDR2 SFDVKD. V lost 7 bases to trimming and J lost 0 bases, with 5 bases between them. Worth noting for this clone: Its target is not known.

Sequenced by immunoSEQ multiplex PCR; TCRdb stores in-frame clones only, minus some. The sample has about 160,000 clones, around 94% seen once. This chain joins TRBV24-1 and TRBJ2-2; the D is unclear. This clonotype originated in an adult in good health. Here the sequenced sample was peripheral blood, taken on day 0 of AZD1222 vaccination. The CDR3 reads CATRPTNTGELFF. The CDR3 nucleotides are TGTGCCACCAGACCAACGAACACCGGGGAGCTGTTTTTT.